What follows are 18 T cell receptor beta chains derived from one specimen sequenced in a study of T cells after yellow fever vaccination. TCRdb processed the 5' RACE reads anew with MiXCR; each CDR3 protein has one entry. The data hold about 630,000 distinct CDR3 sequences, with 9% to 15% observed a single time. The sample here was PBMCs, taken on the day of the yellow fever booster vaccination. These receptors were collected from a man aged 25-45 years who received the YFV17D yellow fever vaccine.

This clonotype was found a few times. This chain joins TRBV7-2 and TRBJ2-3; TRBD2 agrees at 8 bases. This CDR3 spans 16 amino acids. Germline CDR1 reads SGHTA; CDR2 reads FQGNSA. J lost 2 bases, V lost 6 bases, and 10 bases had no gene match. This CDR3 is CASSLLSGSFTDTQYF. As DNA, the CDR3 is TGTGCCAGCAGTCTACTCAGCGGGAGTTTCACAGATACGCAGTATTTT.

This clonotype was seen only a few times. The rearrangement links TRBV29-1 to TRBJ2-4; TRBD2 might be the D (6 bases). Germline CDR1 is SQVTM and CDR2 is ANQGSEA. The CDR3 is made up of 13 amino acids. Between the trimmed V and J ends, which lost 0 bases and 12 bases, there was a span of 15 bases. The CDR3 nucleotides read TGCAGCGTTGAAGATCGGGAGTGGGGTGATCAGTACTTC. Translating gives CSVEDREWGDQYF.

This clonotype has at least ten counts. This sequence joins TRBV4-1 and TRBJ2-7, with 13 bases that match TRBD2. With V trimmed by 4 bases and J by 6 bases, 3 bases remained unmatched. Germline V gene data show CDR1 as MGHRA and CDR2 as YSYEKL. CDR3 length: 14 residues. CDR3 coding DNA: TGCGCCAGCAGCCCGGGACTAGCGGGGCGCGAGCAGTACTTC. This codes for CASSPGLAGREQYF.

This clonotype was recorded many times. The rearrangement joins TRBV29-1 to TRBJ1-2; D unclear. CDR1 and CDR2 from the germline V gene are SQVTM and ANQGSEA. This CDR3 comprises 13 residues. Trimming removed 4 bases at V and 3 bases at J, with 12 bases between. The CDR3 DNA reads TGCAGCGTTGGCGGAGTTAGGGACTATGGCTACACCTTC. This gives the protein CSVGGVRDYGYTF.

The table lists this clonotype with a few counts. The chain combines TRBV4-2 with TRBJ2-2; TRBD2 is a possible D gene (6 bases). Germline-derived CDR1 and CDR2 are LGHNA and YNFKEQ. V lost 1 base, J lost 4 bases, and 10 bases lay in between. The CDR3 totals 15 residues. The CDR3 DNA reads TGTGCCAGCAGCCAAGGGTCAGCGGGCACCGGGGAGCTGTTTTTT. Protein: CASSQGSAGTGELFF.

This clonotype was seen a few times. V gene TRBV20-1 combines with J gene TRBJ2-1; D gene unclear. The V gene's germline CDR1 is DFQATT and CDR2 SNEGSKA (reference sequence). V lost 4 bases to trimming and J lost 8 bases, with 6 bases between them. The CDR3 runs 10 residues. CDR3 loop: CSATRDEQFF. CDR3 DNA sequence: TGCAGTGCTACTCGGGATGAGCAGTTCTTC.

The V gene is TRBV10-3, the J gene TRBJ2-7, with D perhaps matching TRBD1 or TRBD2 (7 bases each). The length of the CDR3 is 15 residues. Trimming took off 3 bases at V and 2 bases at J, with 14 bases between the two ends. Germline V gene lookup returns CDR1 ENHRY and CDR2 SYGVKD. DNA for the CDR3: TGTGCCATCAGTGAAGGAGCAGGGGGGGCCTACGAGCAGTACTTC. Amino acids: CAISEGAGGAYEQYF.

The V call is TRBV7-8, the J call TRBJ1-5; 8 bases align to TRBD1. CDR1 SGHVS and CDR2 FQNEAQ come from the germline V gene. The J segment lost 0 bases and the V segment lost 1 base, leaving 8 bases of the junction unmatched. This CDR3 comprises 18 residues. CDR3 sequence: CASSLGRRGLYSNQPQHF. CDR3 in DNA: TGTGCCAGCAGCTTAGGCCGCAGGGGGCTTTATAGCAATCAGCCCCAGCATTTT.

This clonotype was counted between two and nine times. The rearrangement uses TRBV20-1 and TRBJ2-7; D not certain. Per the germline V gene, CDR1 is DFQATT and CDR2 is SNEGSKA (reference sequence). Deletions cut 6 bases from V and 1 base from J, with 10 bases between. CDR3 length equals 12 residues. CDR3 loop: CSAASQSYEQYF. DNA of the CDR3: TGCAGTGCCGCGTCACAATCCTACGAGCAGTACTTC.

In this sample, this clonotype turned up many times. The CDR3 loop is CASSFDSRRETQYF. Here the CDR3 DNA reads TGTGCCAGCAGCTTCGACAGCAGAAGGGAGACCCAGTACTTC. This rearrangement joins TRBV7-9 to TRBJ2-5; D might be TRBD1 (5 bases). The CDR3 is made up of 14 amino acids. CDR1 is SEHNR, CDR2 FQNEAQ, per germline (reference sequence). The V gene lost 3 bases and the J gene lost 5 bases, with 13 bases spanning the gap. Full variable domain (missing parts from reference TRBV7-9 and TRBJ2-5): DTGVSQNPRHKITKRGQNVTFRCDPISEHNRLYWYRQTLGQGPEFLTYFQNEAQLEKSRLLSDRFSAERPKGSFSTLEIQRTEQGDSAMYLCASSFDSRRETQYFGPGTRLLVL.

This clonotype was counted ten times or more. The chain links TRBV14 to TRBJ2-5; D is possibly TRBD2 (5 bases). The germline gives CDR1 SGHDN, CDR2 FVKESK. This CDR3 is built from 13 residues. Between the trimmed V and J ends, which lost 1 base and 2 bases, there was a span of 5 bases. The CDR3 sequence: CASSQAGQETQYF. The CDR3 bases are TGTGCCAGCAGCCAAGCGGGACAAGAGACCCAGTACTTC.

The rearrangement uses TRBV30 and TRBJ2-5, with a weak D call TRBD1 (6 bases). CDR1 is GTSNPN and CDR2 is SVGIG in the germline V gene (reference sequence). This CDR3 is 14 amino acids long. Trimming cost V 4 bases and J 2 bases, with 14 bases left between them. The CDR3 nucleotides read TGTGCCTGGAATCCAGGACAGATACAAGAGACCCAGTACTTC. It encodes CAWNPGQIQETQYF.

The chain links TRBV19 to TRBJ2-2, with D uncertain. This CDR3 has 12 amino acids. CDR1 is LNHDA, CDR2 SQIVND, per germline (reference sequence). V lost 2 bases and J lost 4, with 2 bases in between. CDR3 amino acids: CASSISTGELFF. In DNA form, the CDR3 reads TGTGCCAGTAGTATATCCACCGGGGAGCTGTTTTTT.

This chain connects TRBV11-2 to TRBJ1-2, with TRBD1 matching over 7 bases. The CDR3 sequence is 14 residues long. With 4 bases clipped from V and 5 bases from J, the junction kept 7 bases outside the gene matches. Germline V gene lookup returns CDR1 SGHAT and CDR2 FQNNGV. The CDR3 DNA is TGTGCCAGCAGCTCCAACAGGGGTTTGTATGGCTACACCTTC. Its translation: CASSSNRGLYGYTF.

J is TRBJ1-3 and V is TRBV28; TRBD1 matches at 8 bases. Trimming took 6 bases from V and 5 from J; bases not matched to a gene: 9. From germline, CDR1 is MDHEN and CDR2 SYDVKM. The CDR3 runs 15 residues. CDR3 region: CASRPPGQARNTIYF. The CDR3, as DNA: TGTGCCAGCAGGCCTCCGGGACAGGCTAGAAACACCATATATTTT.

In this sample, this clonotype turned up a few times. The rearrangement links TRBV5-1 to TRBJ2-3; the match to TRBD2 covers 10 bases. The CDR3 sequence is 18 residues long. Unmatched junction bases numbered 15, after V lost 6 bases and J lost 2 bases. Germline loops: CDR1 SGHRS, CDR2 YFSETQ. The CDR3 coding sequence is TGCGCCAGCAAAGGGGGGCTTAGCGGGGGGCCCCCCACAGATACGCAGTATTTT. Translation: CASKGGLSGGPPTDTQYF.

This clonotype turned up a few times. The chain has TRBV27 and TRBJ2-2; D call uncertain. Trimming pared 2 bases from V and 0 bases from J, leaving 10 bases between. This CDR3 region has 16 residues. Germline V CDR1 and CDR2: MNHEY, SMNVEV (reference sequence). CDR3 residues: CASSLRRMTNTGELFF. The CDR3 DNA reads TGTGCCAGCAGTTTACGACGGATGACGAACACCGGGGAGCTGTTTTTT.

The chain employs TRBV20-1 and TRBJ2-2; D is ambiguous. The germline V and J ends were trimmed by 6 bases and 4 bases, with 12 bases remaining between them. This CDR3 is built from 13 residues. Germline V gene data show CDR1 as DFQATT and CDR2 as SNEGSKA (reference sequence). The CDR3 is CSASVPGTGELFF. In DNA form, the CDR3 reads TGCAGTGCGAGCGTCCCGGGCACCGGGGAGCTGTTTTTT.